The 4 T cell receptor beta chains in this list originate from one sample, sequenced in a study of cytomegalovirus exposure and HLA in healthy donors. The PCR used 60 Vbeta and 13 Jbeta primers. The data were produced by immunoSEQ multiplex PCR, yet TCRdb's version contains in-frame clones alone and is incomplete. Seen here are about 260,000 clones, around four fifths observed once, and the top ten hold 1.5% to 2.5%. Sequencing was performed on PBMCs. These receptors all stem from a woman aged 40 to 49 in good health and CMV-seropositive.

The gene calls are TRBV20-1 and TRBJ1-6; D is ambiguous. The CDR3 totals 10 residues. Per germline, CDR1 DFQATT and CDR2 SNEGSKA (reference sequence). V lost 4 bases, J lost 15 bases, and 10 bases lay in between. The CDR3 DNA reads TGCAGTGCTAAGATCTTTAGCCTCCACTTT. Amino acids: CSAKIFSLHF.

This chain joins TRBV18 and TRBJ2-3; D is unresolved. The V end was cut by 3 bases, the J end by 0 bases, with 4 bases between. CDR1 and CDR2 (germline): KGHSH, LQKENI. The CDR3 has 13 residues. This chain's CDR3 is CASSPLSTDTQYF. The CDR3 DNA sequence: TGTGCCAGCTCACCCCTTAGCACAGATACGCAGTATTTT. Looking up the rest from reference TRBV18 and TRBJ2-3 gives the full variable domain: NAGVMQNPRHLVRRRGQEARLRCSPMKGHSHVYWYRQLPEEGLKFMVYLQKENIIDESGMPKERFSAEFPKEGPSILRIQQVVRGDSAAYFCASSPLSTDTQYFGPGTRLTVL.

The rearrangement links TRBV28 to TRBJ2-7, with 7 bases aligning to TRBD1. The CDR3 contains 13 residues. Germline V gene data show CDR1 as MDHEN and CDR2 as SYDVKM. V shed 4 bases, J shed 3 bases, and the junction held 3 bases outside the gene matches. This CDR3 reads CASSSGTDYEQYF. The CDR3 DNA reads as TGTGCCAGCAGTTCCGGGACAGACTACGAGCAGTACTTC. Full variable domain (rest looked up from reference TRBV28 and TRBJ2-7): DVKVTQSSRYLVKRTGEKVFLECVQDMDHENMFWYRQDPGLGLRLIYFSYDVKMKEKGDIPEGYSVSREKKERFSLILESASTNQTSMYLCASSSGTDYEQYFGPGTRLTVT.

This sequence joins TRBV28 and TRBJ2-5; 13 nucleotides agree with TRBD2. Per the germline V gene, CDR1 is MDHEN and CDR2 is SYDVKM. The trim removed 6 bases at V and 5 bases at J, leaving 12 bases unmatched. The CDR3 length is 17 residues. Here the CDR3 reads CASRLAGGPLGDETQYF. Here the CDR3 DNA reads TGTGCCAGCAGACTAGCGGGAGGGCCTTTGGGTGATGAGACCCAGTACTTC. Full variable domain (rest looked up from reference TRBV28 and TRBJ2-5): DVKVTQSSRYLVKRTGEKVFLECVQDMDHENMFWYRQDPGLGLRLIYFSYDVKMKEKGDIPEGYSVSREKKERFSLILESASTNQTSMYLCASRLAGGPLGDETQYFGPGTRLLVL.